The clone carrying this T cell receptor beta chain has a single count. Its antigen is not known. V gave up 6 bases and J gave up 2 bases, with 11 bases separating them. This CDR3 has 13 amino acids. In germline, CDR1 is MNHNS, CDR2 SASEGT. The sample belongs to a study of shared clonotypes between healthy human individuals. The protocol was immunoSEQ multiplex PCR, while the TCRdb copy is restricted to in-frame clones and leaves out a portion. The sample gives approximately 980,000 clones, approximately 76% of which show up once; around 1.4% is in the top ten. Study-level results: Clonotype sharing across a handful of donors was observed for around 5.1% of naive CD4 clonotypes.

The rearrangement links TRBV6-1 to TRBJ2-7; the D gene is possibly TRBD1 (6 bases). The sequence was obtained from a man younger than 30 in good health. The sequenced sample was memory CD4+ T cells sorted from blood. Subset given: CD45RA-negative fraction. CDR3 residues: CASSPTGPYEQYF. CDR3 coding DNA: TGTGCCAGCAGCCCAACAGGGCCCTACGAGCAGTACTTC.